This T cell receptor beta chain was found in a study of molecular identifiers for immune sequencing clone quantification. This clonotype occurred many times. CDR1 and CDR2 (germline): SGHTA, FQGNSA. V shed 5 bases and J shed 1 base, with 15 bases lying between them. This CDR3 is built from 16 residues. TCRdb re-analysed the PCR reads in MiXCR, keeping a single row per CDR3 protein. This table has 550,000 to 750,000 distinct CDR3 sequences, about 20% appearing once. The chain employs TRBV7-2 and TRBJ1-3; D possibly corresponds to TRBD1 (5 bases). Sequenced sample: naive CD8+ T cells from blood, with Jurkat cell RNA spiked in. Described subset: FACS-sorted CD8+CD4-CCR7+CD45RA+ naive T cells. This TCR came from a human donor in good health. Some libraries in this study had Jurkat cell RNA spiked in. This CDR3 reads CASSEKRTPSGNTIYF. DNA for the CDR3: TGTGCCAGCAGCGAAAAACGGACACCGTCTGGAAACACCATATATTTT.